The sequence of this T cell receptor beta chain was determined in a study of T cells expressing NK-cell markers. In the study overall: Repertoires of TCR beta were obtained from T cells sorted as CD3+CD56+NKG2C+, CD3+CD56+NKG2C- and CD3+CD56-NKG2C+. Just one sequenced donor of eight was HCMV-seronegative, while seven were seropositive. Study-level findings and limits: These clonotypes, the leaders elsewhere, also led the CD3+CD56-NKG2C+ fraction in a few donors.

With UMIs, 5'RACE template switching was used to make TCR beta cDNA. TCRdb re-called the 5' RACE reads; every CDR3 protein appears as one record, without DNA. The table for this sample gives 400,000 to 450,000 distinct CDR3 sequences. The germline V gene encodes CDR1 MNHNS and CDR2 SASEGT. The CDR3 has 15 residues. As for this clonotype: Its antigen remains unidentified.

Specimen: blood T cells: a sorted CD56 or NKG2C T cell subset, CD4+ or CD8+ T cells, or bulk PBMC T cells (not recorded which). The chain combines TRBV6-1 with TRBJ1-5; TCRdb's D call of TRBD1 is untestable without DNA. The sequence derives from a woman aged 18 to 75 in good health. The CDR3 sequence is CASRARDRHNQPQHF.